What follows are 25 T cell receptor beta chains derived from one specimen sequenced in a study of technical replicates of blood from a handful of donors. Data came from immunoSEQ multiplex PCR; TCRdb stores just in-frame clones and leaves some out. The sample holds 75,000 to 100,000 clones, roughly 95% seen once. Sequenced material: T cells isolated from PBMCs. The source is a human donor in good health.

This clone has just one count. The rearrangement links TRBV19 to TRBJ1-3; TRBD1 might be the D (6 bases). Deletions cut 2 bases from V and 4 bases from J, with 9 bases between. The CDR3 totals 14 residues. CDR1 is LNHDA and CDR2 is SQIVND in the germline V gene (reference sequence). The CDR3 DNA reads TGTGCCAGTAGTATAACAGGGATAGGAAACACCATATATTTT. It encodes CASSITGIGNTIYF.

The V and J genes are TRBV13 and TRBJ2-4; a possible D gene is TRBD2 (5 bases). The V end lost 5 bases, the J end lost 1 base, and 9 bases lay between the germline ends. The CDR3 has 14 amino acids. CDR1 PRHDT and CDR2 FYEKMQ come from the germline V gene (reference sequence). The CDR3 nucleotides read TGTGCCAGCAGCCCCGGCGGGGCCAAAAACATTCAGTACTTC. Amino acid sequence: CASSPGGAKNIQYF.

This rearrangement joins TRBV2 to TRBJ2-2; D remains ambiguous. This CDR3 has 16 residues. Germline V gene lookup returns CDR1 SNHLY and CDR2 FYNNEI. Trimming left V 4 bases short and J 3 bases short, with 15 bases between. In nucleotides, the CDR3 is TGTGCCAGCAGTGGTATCAATAACTATTACACCGGGGAGCTGTTTTTT. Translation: CASSGINNYYTGELFF.

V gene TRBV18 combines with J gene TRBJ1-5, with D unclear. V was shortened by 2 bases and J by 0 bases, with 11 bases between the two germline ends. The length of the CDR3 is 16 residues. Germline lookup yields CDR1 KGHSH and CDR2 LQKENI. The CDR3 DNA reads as TGTGCCAGCTCACCAGAGGCGTTTTATAGCAATCAGCCCCAGCATTTT. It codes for CASSPEAFYSNQPQHF.

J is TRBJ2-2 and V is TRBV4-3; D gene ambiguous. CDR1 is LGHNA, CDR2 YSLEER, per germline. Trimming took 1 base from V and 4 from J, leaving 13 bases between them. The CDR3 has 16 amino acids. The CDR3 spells CASSQVALGPTGELFF. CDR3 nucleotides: TGCGCCAGCAGCCAAGTGGCCCTGGGCCCCACCGGGGAGCTGTTTTTT.

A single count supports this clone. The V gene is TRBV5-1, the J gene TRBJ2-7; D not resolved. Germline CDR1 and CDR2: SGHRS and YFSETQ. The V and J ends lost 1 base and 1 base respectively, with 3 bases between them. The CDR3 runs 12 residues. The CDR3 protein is CASSLTSYEQYF. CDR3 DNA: TGCGCCAGCAGCTTGACATCCTACGAGCAGTACTTC.

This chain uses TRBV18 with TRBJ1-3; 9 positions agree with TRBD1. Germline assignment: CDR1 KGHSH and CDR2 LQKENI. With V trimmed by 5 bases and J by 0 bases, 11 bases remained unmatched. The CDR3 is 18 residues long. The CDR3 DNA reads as TGTGCCAGCTCATCGTTACAGGGGGCGGTAAGCTCTGGAAACACCATATATTTT. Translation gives CASSSLQGAVSSGNTIYF. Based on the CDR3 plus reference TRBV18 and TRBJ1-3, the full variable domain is NAGVMQNPRHLVRRRGQEARLRCSPMKGHSHVYWYRQLPEEGLKFMVYLQKENIIDESGMPKERFSAEFPKEGPSILRIQQVVRGDSAAYFCASSSLQGAVSSGNTIYFGEGSWLTVV.

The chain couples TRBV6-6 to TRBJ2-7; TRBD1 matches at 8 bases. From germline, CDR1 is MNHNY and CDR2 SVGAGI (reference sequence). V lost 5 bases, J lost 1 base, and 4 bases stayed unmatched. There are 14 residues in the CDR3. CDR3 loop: CASSLDRDSYEQYF. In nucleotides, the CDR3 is TGTGCCAGCAGTCTGGACAGGGATTCCTACGAGCAGTACTTC.

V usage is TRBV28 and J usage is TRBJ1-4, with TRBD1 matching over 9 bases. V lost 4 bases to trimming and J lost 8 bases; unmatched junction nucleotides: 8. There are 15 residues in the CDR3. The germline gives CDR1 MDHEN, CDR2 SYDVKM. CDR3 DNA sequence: TGTGCCAGCAGTTCCCCACCGGGACAGGGAGAAAAACTGTTTTTT. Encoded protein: CASSSPPGQGEKLFF.

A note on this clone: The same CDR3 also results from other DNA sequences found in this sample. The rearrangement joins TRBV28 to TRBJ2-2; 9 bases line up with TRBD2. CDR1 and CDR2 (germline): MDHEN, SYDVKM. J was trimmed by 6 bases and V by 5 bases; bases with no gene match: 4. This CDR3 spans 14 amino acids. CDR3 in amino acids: CASSPTSGAGELFF. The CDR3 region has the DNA TGTGCCAGCAGTCCGACTAGCGGCGCCGGGGAGCTGTTTTTT.

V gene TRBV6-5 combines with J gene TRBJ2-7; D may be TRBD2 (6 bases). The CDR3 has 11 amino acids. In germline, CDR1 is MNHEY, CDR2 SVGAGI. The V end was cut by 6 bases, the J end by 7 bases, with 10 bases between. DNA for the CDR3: TGTGCCAGCAGCCTTGCGGGGGAGCAGTACTTC. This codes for CASSLAGEQYF.

Here the CDR3 reads CASSPRTGENTEAFF. Here the CDR3 DNA reads TGTGCCAGTAGTCCCCGGACAGGGGAGAACACTGAAGCTTTCTTT. The V call is TRBV19, the J call TRBJ1-1; 9 nucleotides agree with TRBD1. V trimming: 5 bases; J trimming: 1 base; junction bases outside the gene matches: 5. This CDR3 spans 15 amino acids. Germline-derived CDR1 and CDR2 are LNHDA and SQIVND (reference sequence).

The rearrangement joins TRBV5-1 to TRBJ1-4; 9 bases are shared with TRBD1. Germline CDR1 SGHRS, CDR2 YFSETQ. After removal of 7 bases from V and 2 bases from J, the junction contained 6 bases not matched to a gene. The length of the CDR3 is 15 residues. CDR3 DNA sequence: TGCGCCAGCCGGACAGGGGCGGTCACTAATGAAAAACTGTTTTTT. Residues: CASRTGAVTNEKLFF. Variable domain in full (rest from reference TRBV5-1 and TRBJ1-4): KAGVTQTPRYLIKTRGQQVTLSCSPISGHRSVSWYQQTPGQGLQFLFEYFSETQRNKGNFPGRFSGRQFSNSRSEMNVSTLELGDSALYLCASRTGAVTNEKLFFGSGTQLSVL.

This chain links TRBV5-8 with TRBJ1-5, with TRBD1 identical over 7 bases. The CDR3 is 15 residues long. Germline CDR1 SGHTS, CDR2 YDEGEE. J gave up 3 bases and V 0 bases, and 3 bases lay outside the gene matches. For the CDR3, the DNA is TGTGCCAGCAGCTTGGGACAGGGAGACAATCAGCCCCAGCATTTT. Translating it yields CASSLGQGDNQPQHF.

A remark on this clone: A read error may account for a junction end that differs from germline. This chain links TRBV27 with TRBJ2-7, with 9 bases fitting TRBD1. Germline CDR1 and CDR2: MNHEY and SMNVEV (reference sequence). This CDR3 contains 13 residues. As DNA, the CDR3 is TGTGCCAGCAGTTTAATCCGGGACAGGGATCATCACTTC. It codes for CASSLIRDRDHHF.

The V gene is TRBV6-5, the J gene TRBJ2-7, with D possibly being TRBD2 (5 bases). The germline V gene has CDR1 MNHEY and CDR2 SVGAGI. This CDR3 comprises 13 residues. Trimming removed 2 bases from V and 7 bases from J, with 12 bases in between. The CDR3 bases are TGTGCCAGCAGTTACAATTTACGACTAGAGCAGTACTTC. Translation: CASSYNLRLEQYF.

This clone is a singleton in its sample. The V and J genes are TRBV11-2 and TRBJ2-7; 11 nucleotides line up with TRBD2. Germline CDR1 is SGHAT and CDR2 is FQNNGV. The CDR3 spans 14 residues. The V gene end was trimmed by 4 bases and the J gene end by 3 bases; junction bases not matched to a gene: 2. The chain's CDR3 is CASSSGLAGYEQYF. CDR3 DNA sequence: TGTGCCAGCAGCTCCGGACTAGCGGGCTACGAGCAGTACTTC.

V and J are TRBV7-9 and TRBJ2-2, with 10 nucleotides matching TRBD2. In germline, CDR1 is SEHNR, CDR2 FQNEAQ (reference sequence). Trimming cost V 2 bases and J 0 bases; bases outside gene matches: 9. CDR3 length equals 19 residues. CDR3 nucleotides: TGTGCCAGCAGCTTAAATCGGAGCGGGAGGGTCGCGAACACCGGGGAGCTGTTTTTT. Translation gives CASSLNRSGRVANTGELFF. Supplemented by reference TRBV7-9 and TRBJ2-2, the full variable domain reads DTGVSQNPRHKITKRGQNVTFRCDPISEHNRLYWYRQTLGQGPEFLTYFQNEAQLEKSRLLSDRFSAERPKGSFSTLEIQRTEQGDSAMYLCASSLNRSGRVANTGELFFGEGSRLTVL.

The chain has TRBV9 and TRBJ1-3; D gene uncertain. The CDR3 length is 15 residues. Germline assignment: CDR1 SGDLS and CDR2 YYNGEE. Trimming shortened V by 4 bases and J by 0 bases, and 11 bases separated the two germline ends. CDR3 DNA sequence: TGTGCCAGCAGCCCCCGTATATTCTCTGGAAACACCATATATTTT. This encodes CASSPRIFSGNTIYF.

The CDR3 sequence: CASSLGGLPEKLFF. The CDR3 DNA follows: TGTGCCAGCAGCTTGGGAGGGCTGCCCGAAAAACTGTTTTTT. This rearrangement joins TRBV11-2 to TRBJ1-4; no reliable D call. The CDR3 is made up of 14 amino acids. Germline CDR1 reads SGHAT; CDR2 reads FQNNGV. V gave up 3 bases and J gave up 8 bases, with 13 bases separating them.

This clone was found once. The CDR3 spells CASSEGLAGVTDTQYF. In DNA, the CDR3 is TGCGCCAGCAGCGAAGGACTAGCGGGAGTCACAGATACGCAGTATTTT. V and J are TRBV5-1 and TRBJ2-3, with 13 bases matching TRBD2. Germline loops: CDR1 SGHRS, CDR2 YFSETQ. V shed 4 bases and J 2 bases; nucleotides not matched to a gene: 4. The length of the CDR3 is 16 residues.

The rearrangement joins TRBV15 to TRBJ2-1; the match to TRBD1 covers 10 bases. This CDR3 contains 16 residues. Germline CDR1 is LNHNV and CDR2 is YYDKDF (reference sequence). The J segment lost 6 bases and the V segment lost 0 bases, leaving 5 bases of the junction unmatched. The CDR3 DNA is TGTGCCACCAGCAGAGAACGGACAGGGGGACTCAATGAGCAGTTCTTC. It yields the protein CATSRERTGGLNEQFF.

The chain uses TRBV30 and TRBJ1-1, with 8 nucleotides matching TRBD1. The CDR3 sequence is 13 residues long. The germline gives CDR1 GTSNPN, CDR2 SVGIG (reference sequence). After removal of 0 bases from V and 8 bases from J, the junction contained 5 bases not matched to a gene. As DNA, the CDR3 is TGTGCCTGGAGTGTACATCCAGGGGGCGAAGCTTTCTTT. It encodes CAWSVHPGGEAFF.

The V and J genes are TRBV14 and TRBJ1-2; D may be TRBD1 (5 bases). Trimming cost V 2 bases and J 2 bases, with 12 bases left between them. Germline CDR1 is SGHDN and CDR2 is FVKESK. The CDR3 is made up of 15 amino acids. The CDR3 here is CASSQLGPLNYGYTF. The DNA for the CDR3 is TGTGCCAGCAGCCAATTGGGGCCTCTGAACTATGGCTACACCTTC.

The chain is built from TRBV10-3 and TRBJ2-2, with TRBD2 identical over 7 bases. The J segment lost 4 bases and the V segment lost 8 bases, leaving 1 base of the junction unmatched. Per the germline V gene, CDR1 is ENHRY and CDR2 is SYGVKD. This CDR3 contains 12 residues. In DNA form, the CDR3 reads TGTGCCATCGGGGGGGTCACCGGGGAGCTGTTTTTT. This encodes CAIGGVTGELFF.